This TCR beta chain was captured in a study of identical twins. Each CDR3 protein is one row after TCRdb ran MiXCR on the 5' RACE reads. The sample comprises 500,000 to 700,000 distinct CDR3 sequences, less than 9% of which are singletons, and less than 2% rests with the top ten. Germline CDR1 reads MDHEN; CDR2 reads SYDVKM. Trimming took off 6 bases at V and 0 bases at J, with 15 bases between the two ends. The CDR3 spans 16 residues. A further study also used this sample, focusing on yellow fever vaccine responses in identical twins.

The sequencing input was PBMCs. This rearrangement joins TRBV28 to TRBJ1-5; tentative D call: TRBD1 (6 bases). The TCR sequence derives from a woman aged 18-29 years in good health. The CDR3 DNA reads TGTGCCAGCAGGGTCCCTGACAGGTTTAGCAATCAGCCCCAGCATTTT. This encodes CASRVPDRFSNQPQHF.